This T cell receptor (beta chain) was profiled in a study of Graves' ophthalmopathy and Graves' hyperthyroidism. For repertoire sequencing, the TCR beta CDR3 regions were amplified from RNA transcripts. First-round RT-PCR relied on HTBI primers, and a second-round multiplex PCR came next. TCRdb used MiXCR to reprocess the multiplex PCR reads, holding one entry per CDR3 protein. The sample lists a few hundred thousand distinct CDR3 sequences; about 16% were seen once. Points from the study as a whole: For separating ophthalmopathy from stable hyperthyroidism, a 13-signature model gave less than 90% sensitivity and roughly 78% specificity.

V lost 5 bases, J lost 6 bases, and 16 bases lay in between. Germline V gives CDR1 MNHEY, CDR2 SMNVEV (reference sequence). CDR3 size: 15 residues. The sample holds many counts of this clonotype. Its antigen is unknown. The sequencing input was peripheral blood. This chain joins TRBV27 and TRBJ2-2; D remains unclear. The TCR sequence derives from a young woman with stable Graves' hyperthyroidism. CDR3 residues: CASSPLSSTAGELFF. The CDR3 DNA reads as TGTGCCAGCAGTCCCCTATCGTCAACGGCCGGGGAGCTGTTTTTT.